This T cell receptor beta chain was recovered during a study of shared clonotypes between healthy human individuals. Findings of the study overall: As a rule, naive subsets had a larger estimated richness than memory subsets.

An even split of each subset's genomic DNA across several immunoSEQ plates was performed. TCRdb's table, derived via immunoSEQ multiplex PCR, lists solely in-frame clones and lacks some. The table records more than 2,000,000 clones, approximately 92% of them present only once. V was pared by 2 bases and J by 2 bases, with 12 bases between. The CDR3 consists of 14 residues. The germline gives CDR1 GTSNPN, CDR2 SVGIG (reference sequence). Healthy HIV-negative adults without recent acute infections or vaccinations served as donors. Nashville, Tennessee was home to all donors, who were Caucasian adults. A remark on this clone: Its antigen is still unknown. The same CDR3 also results from other DNA sequences found in this sample.

The J gene is TRBJ1-1, the V gene TRBV30; a weak D match, TRBD1 (6 bases). This TCR came from a man aged 18-30 years in good health. The specimen sequenced was naive CD4+ T cells sorted from blood. Subset meaning: CD45RA+ positively selected. The CDR3 DNA reads TGTGCCTGGAGTCTTTTACAGGGAAACACTGAAGCTTTCTTT. Protein sequence: CAWSLLQGNTEAFF.